Listed below are T cell receptor beta chains from one sample, sequenced in a study of shared clonotypes between healthy human individuals. Clones were read by immunoSEQ multiplex PCR, and TCRdb kept only the in-frame ones, dropping some. The sample gives about 1.4 million clones, roughly 96% of which show up once; roughly 1.1% is in the top ten. Sequencing was carried out using naive CD4+ T cells sorted from blood. These receptors were obtained from a man younger than 40 in good health. Each CDR3 is given with its conserved first and last residue. A D gene is named only where the DNA matches it firmly. Where a row states a size, it is once, few, many or the class of an expanded clone; other rows omit it.

J gene	D gene	clone size	V gene	CDR3 protein	CDR3 DNA
TRBJ2-1	TRBD2	.	TRBV4-3	CASSQDIGLAGYNEQFF	TGCGCCAGCAGCCAAGATATCGGGCTAGCGGGTTACAATGAGCAGTTCTTC
TRBJ1-3	.	.	TRBV29-1	CSVMSNSGNTIYF	TGCAGCGTGATGTCGAACTCTGGAAACACCATATATTTT
TRBJ1-2	.	.	TRBV6-5	CASSPSAYGYTF	TGTGCCAGCAGCCCGTCCGCCTATGGCTACACCTTC
TRBJ2-1	TRBD2	.	TRBV28	CASSLWTGGDGLFF	TGTGCCAGCAGCCTCTGGACTGGGGGGGATGGGCTGTTCTTC
TRBJ2-1	.	few	TRBV19	CASSPGLDEQFF	TGTGCCAGTAGCCCAGGGCTCGATGAGCAGTTCTTC
TRBJ2-2	TRBD2	.	TRBV10-1	CASSGVLAGGPTGELFF	TGCGCCAGCAGTGGAGTCCTAGCGGGAGGCCCCACCGGGGAGCTGTTTTTT
TRBJ2-1	.	.	TRBV10-3	CAISLSRNEQFF	TGTGCCATCAGTCTAAGCAGAAATGAGCAGTTCTTC
TRBJ2-7	TRBD1	.	TRBV27	CASRSGTGSYEQYF	TGTGCCAGCAGATCCGGGACAGGCTCCTACGAGCAGTACTTC
TRBJ2-7	.	.	TRBV6-1	CASSESPGRVYEQYF	TGTGCCAGCAGTGAGTCTCCCGGGAGAGTGTACGAGCAGTACTTC
TRBJ2-7	.	once	TRBV7-8	CASSLEAGRGHYEQYF	TGTGCCAGCAGCTTAGAGGCAGGCAGGGGACACTACGAGCAGTACTTC
TRBJ2-3	TRBD2	.	TRBV2	CASSVQLAAFADTQYF	TGTGCCAGCAGTGTCCAACTAGCGGCATTCGCAGATACGCAGTATTTT
TRBJ2-5	TRBD2	once	TRBV5-1	CASSYKGLAAFGGETQYF	TGCGCCAGCAGCTATAAGGGACTAGCGGCCTTTGGGGGAGAGACCCAGTACTTC
TRBJ2-2	.	.	TRBV28	CASNRMGGGTGELFF	TGTGCCAGCAATAGGATGGGAGGTGGCACCGGGGAGCTGTTTTTT
TRBJ1-2	.	few	TRBV9	CASSVGDLHDYGYTF	TGTGCCAGCAGCGTAGGGGACTTGCATGACTATGGCTACACCTTC
TRBJ2-2	TRBD2	once	TRBV30	CAWSTGLAGPWTGELFF	TGTGCCTGGAGTACGGGACTAGCGGGGCCGTGGACCGGGGAGCTGTTTTTT
TRBJ2-7	TRBD2	.	TRBV25-1	CASRGLATSYEQYF	TGTGCCAGCAGGGGACTAGCGACATCCTACGAGCAGTACTTC
TRBJ1-5	.	.	TRBV30	CALGGSNQPQHF	TGTGCCCTGGGAGGTAGCAATCAGCCCCAGCATTTT
TRBJ2-1	.	.	TRBV14	CASSQEGIPRSLSSYNEQFF	TGTGCCAGCAGCCAAGAAGGAATACCTCGGAGCTTGAGCTCCTACAATGAGCAGTTCTTC
TRBJ2-1	.	once	TRBV15	CATSREGSNEQFF	TGTGCCACCAGCAGGGAGGGTTCCAATGAGCAGTTCTTC
TRBJ2-3	TRBD2	.	TRBV28	CASSPSGSGGNTQYF	TGTGCCAGCAGCCCTAGCGGGAGCGGGGGCAATACGCAGTATTTT
TRBJ2-2	TRBD2	few	TRBV6-5	CASTRGLAGTGELFF	TGTGCCAGCACCCGAGGACTAGCGGGAACCGGGGAGCTGTTTTTT
TRBJ1-1	.	.	TRBV10-3	CAISESYNVNAEAFF	TGTGCCATCAGTGAGTCGTACAACGTGAACGCTGAAGCTTTCTTT
TRBJ2-1	.	.	TRBV13	CASSFLGSSYNEQFF	TGTGCCAGCAGCTTCTTGGGGAGCTCCTACAATGAGCAGTTCTTC
TRBJ2-1	.	.	TRBV5-4	CASSSHTSNNEQFF	TGTGCCAGCAGTAGTCATACTAGTAACAATGAGCAGTTCTTC
TRBJ2-7	.	.	TRBV28	CASPPLVGDQYSYEQYF	TGTGCCAGCCCCCCCTTGGTCGGGGACCAATACTCCTACGAGCAGTACTTC
TRBJ2-3	.	.	TRBV7-6	CASSFHILDRLSTDTQYF	TGTGCCAGCAGCTTCCACATCCTGGACCGATTGAGCACAGATACGCAGTATTTT
TRBJ1-2	.	.	TRBV30	CARQQGDGYTF	TGTGCCCGACAGCAGGGAGATGGCTACACCTTC
TRBJ2-3	.	.	TRBV2	CASSPVGVNTDTQYF	TGTGCCAGCAGTCCGGTGGGGGTAAACACAGATACGCAGTATTTT